A selection of T cell receptor beta chains follows, all from one sample in a study of cytomegalovirus exposure and HLA in healthy donors. TCRdb's table, derived via immunoSEQ multiplex PCR, lists solely in-frame clones and lacks some. The sample has around 120,000 clones, about four fifths seen once. Sequenced: PBMCs. These receptors were obtained from a man aged 18 to 29 in good health and CMV-seronegative. The conserved cysteine and the conserved F or W are not part of the CDR3 here.

TRBJ2-3 | TRBV6-1 | ASSLDADTQY
TRBJ2-5 | TRBV5-8 | ASSLRTGGPETQY
NA | TRBV7-6 | ASSPGRAYEQY
TRBJ2-3 | TRBV4-3 | ASSHPPSRAQY
TRBJ2-3 | TRBV6-1 | AGEGHTDTQY
TRBJ1-6 | TRBV5-1 | ASSQTGERFSSPLH
TRBJ2-7 | TRBV30 | AWSVVGGGGGQY
TRBJ2-1 | TRBV7-2 | ASSPGLGAYNEQF
TRBJ2-7 | TRBV30 | AWSIQYEQY
TRBJ2-3 | TRBV6-6 | ATLGGGTDTQY
TRBJ1-1 | TRBV29-1 | SVGGRSEVGTEAF
NA | TRBV4-3 | ASSPGQGSYEQY
NA | TRBV4-3 | ASSQEPGAYEQY
TRBJ1-2 | TRBV4-2 | AGSQTGTANYGYT
TRBJ2-5 | TRBV5-1 | ASSPGLAGVETQY
TRBJ2-5 | TRBV6-1 | ASSEGGRETQY
TRBJ2-3 | TRBV27 | ASSSTSGGTDTQY
TRBJ2-3 | TRBV15 | ATRKLAGGPDTADTQY
TRBJ2-6 | TRBV6-5 | ASILSGANVLT
TRBJ2-7 | TRBV4-1 | ASSQDDRGSYEQY
TRBJ2-5 | TRBV7-3 | ASSLGGQETQY
TRBJ2-7 | TRBV28 | ASSFDWSVTSYEQY
TRBJ2-7 | TRBV9 | ASSPGTSGYEQY
TRBJ2-2 | TRBV18 | ASSTTGTGNTGELF
TRBJ2-3 | TRBV6-5 | ASSSSETDTQY
TRBJ2-7 | TRBV7-9 | ASSSDYEQY
TRBJ2-5 | TRBV19 | ASSTYSGNQETQY
TRBJ2-7 | TRBV11-2 | ASSYLLAGGLAGNEQY
TRBJ2-5 | TRBV30 | AWSVGLAGETQY
TRBJ1-2 | TRBV6-6 | ASSYLPFSYGYT
TRBJ2-1 | TRBV5-1 | ASSYLPDRGNEQF
TRBJ2-2 | TRBV18 | ASSSAESGELF
TRBJ1-5 | TRBV5-1 | ASRTGIADQPQH
TRBJ1-2 | TRBV19 | ASSIGHSNYGYT
TRBJ2-7 | TRBV6-5 | ATIAGSSYEQY
TRBJ2-1 | TRBV4-2 | ASSQELGEQF
TRBJ2-2 | TRBV5-8 | ARAGGSLLTGELF
TRBJ2-5 | TRBV10-3 | AISSVGTGGETQY
TRBJ2-2 | TRBV6-6 | ASSYLWRENTGELF
TRBJ2-3 | TRBV30 | AWSAGQKTDTQY
TRBJ2-3 | TRBV18 | ASSPPGTGSTDTQY
TRBJ2-2 | TRBV5-1 | ASRRTPNTGELF
TRBJ1-1 | TRBV25-1 | ASSVQGFSF
TRBJ1-2 | TRBV11-2 | ASTGQVNYGYT
NA | TRBV11-2 | ASSHLYRGEQY
TRBJ2-3 | TRBV9 | ASSVVAGVVDTQY
TRBJ1-2 | TRBV5-1 | ASSFSGAGVYGYT
TRBJ2-2 | TRBV4-1 | ASSFRTSGATNTGELF
TRBJ2-2 | TRBV4-1 | ASGHPSGRGGTGELF
TRBJ1-3 | TRBV19 | ASSSRTGGLSGNTIY
TRBJ2-3 | TRBV28 | ASRLYDTQY
TRBJ1-2 | TRBV7-2 | ASSPDRVWGYT
TRBJ2-7 | TRBV27 | ASSRSGRAHEQY
TRBJ2-7 | TRBV6-5 | ASRPTGINEQY
TRBJ1-1 | TRBV7-2 | ASSLGQGVRTEAF
TRBJ2-5 | TRBV4-2 | ASSQDRETQY